Below, 32 T cell receptor beta chains from the same sample are listed, as sequenced in a study of T cells in narcolepsy. Data came from immunoSEQ multiplex PCR; TCRdb stores just in-frame clones and leaves some out. The table lists fewer than 40,000 clones, less than 85% of them singletons. Specimen: CD45RA- memory CD4+ T cells from PBMCs. The receptors here all came from a human donor with narcolepsy.

In this sample, this clone turned up a few times. The chain has TRBV5-1 and TRBJ2-5; 8 bases agree with TRBD2. Germline V gene data show CDR1 as SGHRS and CDR2 as YFSETQ. There are 15 residues in the CDR3. The V and J ends lost 2 bases and 5 bases, in that order; junction bases with no gene match: 8. The CDR3 coding sequence is TGCGCCAGCAGCTTTGGCGGGGGGCGGGGTGAGACCCAGTACTTC. It yields the protein CASSFGGGRGETQYF.

This chain links TRBV15 with TRBJ1-6; D is unresolved. CDR1 LNHNV and CDR2 YYDKDF come from the germline V gene (reference sequence). This CDR3 has 16 amino acids. The V end was cut by 1 base, the J end by 9 bases, with 16 bases between. The CDR3 is CATSRGALEPTSPLHF. The CDR3 bases are TGTGCCACCAGCAGAGGGGCCTTGGAACCAACTTCACCCCTCCACTTT. The whole variable domain, filled in from reference TRBV15 and TRBJ1-6, reads DAMVIQNPRYQVTQFGKPVTLSCSQTLNHNVMYWYQQKSSQAPKLLFHYYDKDFNNEADTPDNFQSRRPNTSFCFLDIRSPGLGDTAMYLCATSRGALEPTSPLHFGNGTRLTVT.

The chain couples TRBV6-1 to TRBJ1-1, with 7 bases lining up with TRBD1. The CDR3 covers 14 residues. The junction had 8 bases not matched to a gene; V was cut back by 5 bases and J by 5 bases. The germline V gene encodes CDR1 MNHNS and CDR2 SASEGT. For the CDR3, the DNA is TGTGCCAGCAGTCAGACAGGGATCGGAACTGAAGCTTTCTTT. Translated, it gives CASSQTGIGTEAFF.

The rearrangement links TRBV30 to TRBJ1-2, with TRBD1 matching 9 bases. This CDR3 spans 18 amino acids. Per germline, CDR1 GTSNPN and CDR2 SVGIG (reference sequence). V trimming: 8 bases; J trimming: 3 bases; junction bases outside the gene matches: 22. The CDR3 here is CALEGLFRGQGDHYGYTF. The DNA of the CDR3 is TGTGCCCTGGAGGGGTTATTCCGGGGACAGGGAGATCACTATGGCTACACCTTC.

The rearrangement uses TRBV7-9 and TRBJ2-2; 9 bases match TRBD1. The trim removed 3 bases at V and 5 bases at J, leaving 7 bases unmatched. Germline lookup yields CDR1 SEHNR and CDR2 FQNEAQ (reference sequence). This CDR3 has 16 amino acids. The CDR3 DNA sequence: TGTGCCAGCAGCTTCCCTCGACAGGGGGAGACCGGGGAGCTGTTTTTT. It codes for CASSFPRQGETGELFF.

The table lists this clone with a few counts. An end of the junction does not agree with germline; a read error may underlie this. The chain joins TRBV4-1 to TRBJ1-1; weak D call: TRBD1 (5 bases). This CDR3 contains 14 residues. Germline assignment: CDR1 MGHRA and CDR2 YSYEKL. The CDR3 DNA reads as TGCGCCAGCAGCCCGGGACGGTCGAACGCTGAAGCTTTCTTT. Its protein is CASSPGRSNAEAFF.

The V and J genes are TRBV5-1 and TRBJ2-2; TRBD1 matches 8 bases. V shed 7 bases and J 0 bases; nucleotides not matched to a gene: 2. This CDR3 is 14 amino acids long. CDR1 is SGHRS and CDR2 is YFSETQ in the germline V gene. The CDR3, as DNA: TGCGCCAGCGGCAGGGGGCCGAACACCGGGGAGCTGTTTTTT. Its protein is CASGRGPNTGELFF. The complete variable domain, with remaining parts taken from reference TRBV5-1 and TRBJ2-2, reads KAGVTQTPRYLIKTRGQQVTLSCSPISGHRSVSWYQQTPGQGLQFLFEYFSETQRNKGNFPGRFSGRQFSNSRSEMNVSTLELGDSALYLCASGRGPNTGELFFGEGSRLTVL.

V gene TRBV7-9 combines with J gene TRBJ2-5, with 11 bases that match TRBD1. Germline assignment: CDR1 SEHNR and CDR2 FQNEAQ (reference sequence). V trimming: 5 bases; J trimming: 4 bases; junction bases outside the gene matches: 12. This CDR3 is 17 amino acids long. CDR3 amino acids: CASSESGTGGIGETQYF. The CDR3 bases are TGTGCCAGCAGCGAGTCCGGGACAGGGGGAATTGGAGAGACCCAGTACTTC.

The CDR3 DNA follows: TGTGCCAGCAGCTTAATTTCGGGAGCGGGGGCCCCCGAGACCCAGTACTTC. Amino acid sequence: CASSLISGAGAPETQYF. The genes are TRBV7-6 and TRBJ2-5; 8 bases map to TRBD2. The CDR3 runs 17 residues. Germline values: CDR1 SGHVS, CDR2 FNYEAQ. Trimming cost V 2 bases and J 5 bases; bases outside gene matches: 13.

This sequence joins TRBV10-3 and TRBJ1-2; unclear D gene. Trimming removed 0 bases at V and 4 bases at J, with 9 bases between. The CDR3 loop spans 14 amino acids. Germline-derived CDR1 and CDR2 are ENHRY and SYGVKD. The CDR3 DNA reads TGTGCCATCAGTGAGTCGCTCGGGGTCTATGGCTACACCTTC. Residues: CAISESLGVYGYTF.

CDR3 coding DNA: TGTGCCAGCAGCCCCGGGACAATGAGCTCCTACAATGAGCAGTTCTTC. This gives the protein CASSPGTMSSYNEQFF. This rearrangement joins TRBV7-2 to TRBJ2-1; maybe TRBD1 (6 bases). CDR1 and CDR2 from the germline V gene are SGHTA and FQGNSA. The CDR3 runs to 16 residues. The germline V and J ends were trimmed by 5 bases and 0 bases, with 14 bases remaining between them.

This clone was seen once. The same CDR3 can be traced to other DNA sequences in this sample. The chain carries TRBV6-4 and TRBJ1-5; a possible D gene is TRBD1 (5 bases). Germline CDR1 is MRHNA and CDR2 is SNTAGT. Trimming shortened V by 3 bases and J by 7 bases, and 10 bases separated the two germline ends. This CDR3 spans 13 amino acids. The CDR3 here is CASSEGVGQPQHF. CDR3 nucleotides: TGTGCCAGCAGTGAAGGGGTTGGACAGCCCCAGCATTTT.

This chain uses TRBV4-3 with TRBJ2-3; TRBD1 is a possible D gene (5 bases). Trimming shortened V by 4 bases and J by 0 bases, and 14 bases separated the two germline ends. The CDR3 is 16 residues long. The germline V gene encodes CDR1 LGHNA and CDR2 YSLEER. The CDR3 sequence: CASSPGQSLSTDTQYF. The DNA for the CDR3 is TGCGCCAGCAGCCCAGGACAATCCTTGAGCACAGATACGCAGTATTTT.

This chain links TRBV30 with TRBJ1-2; TRBD1 matches at 8 bases. CDR3 size: 13 residues. CDR1 and CDR2 from the germline V gene are GTSNPN and SVGIG (reference sequence). J gave up 8 bases and V 0 bases, and 5 bases lay outside the gene matches. In nucleotides, the CDR3 is TGTGCCTGGAGTGTACAGGGGGAGGAGGGCTACACCTTC. This sequence encodes CAWSVQGEEGYTF.

The chain is built from TRBV19 and TRBJ1-2; D might be TRBD1 (5 bases). The CDR3 has 13 amino acids. Per germline, CDR1 LNHDA and CDR2 SQIVND (reference sequence). Trimming stripped 5 bases from V and 7 bases from J, with 14 bases between. The CDR3 coding sequence is TGTGCCAGTAGTTTCCGCAGGGCATTTGGCTACACCTTC. Protein product: CASSFRRAFGYTF.

This chain uses TRBV29-1 with TRBJ1-3; D perhaps matches TRBD1 (5 bases). Looked up from germline, CDR1 is SQVTM and CDR2 is ANQGSEA. The CDR3 is 13 residues long. Deletions cut 7 bases from V and 2 bases from J, with 12 bases between. The CDR3: CSARGVTGNTIYF. The CDR3 DNA follows: TGCAGCGCCCGGGGGGTAACTGGAAACACCATATATTTT.

This clone was seen once. The chain employs TRBV7-6 and TRBJ2-3; perhaps TRBD1 as D (5 bases). The CDR3 runs 15 residues. Trimming cost V 3 bases and J 2 bases, with 12 bases left between them. Germline CDR1 SGHVS, CDR2 FNYEAQ. Here the CDR3 reads CASSFQGSPTDTQYF. The CDR3 DNA reads as TGTGCCAGCAGCTTTCAGGGTTCCCCCACAGATACGCAGTATTTT.

This clone showed up just a few times. The chain uses TRBV5-4 and TRBJ1-3; weak D call: TRBD1 (6 bases). Germline assignment: CDR1 SGHNT and CDR2 YYREEE (reference sequence). The germline V and J ends were trimmed by 4 bases and 3 bases, with 11 bases remaining between them. The CDR3 covers 14 residues. The CDR3 loop reads CASSPGGHGNTIYF. CDR3 bases: TGTGCCAGCAGCCCGGGGGGCCATGGAAACACCATATATTTT.

V is TRBV7-9 and J is TRBJ1-4; 9 bases are shared with TRBD1. V dropped 4 bases and J dropped 8; count of bases not matched to a gene: 5. The CDR3 has 14 residues. Looked up from germline, CDR1 is SEHNR and CDR2 is FQNEAQ (reference sequence). CDR3 region: CASSWGQGREKLFF. The CDR3 nucleotides read TGTGCCAGCAGCTGGGGACAGGGACGGGAAAAACTGTTTTTT.

The chain employs TRBV6-5 and TRBJ2-1, with 8 bases identical to TRBD2. The germline V gene has CDR1 MNHEY and CDR2 SVGAGI. Trimming took 5 bases from V and 8 from J; bases not matched to a gene: 11. CDR3 length: 15 residues. The CDR3 is CASSTYLGLEDEQFF. In DNA, the CDR3 is TGTGCCAGCAGTACCTACCTGGGACTAGAAGATGAGCAGTTCTTC.

The gene calls are TRBV7-8 and TRBJ2-5; 12 bases are a match to TRBD2. Per the germline V gene, CDR1 is SGHVS and CDR2 is FQNEAQ. The CDR3 runs 15 residues. J lost 5 bases, V lost 4 bases, and 5 bases had no gene match. CDR3 bases: TGTGCCAGCAGCTCCCCTAGCGGGGGGGATGAGACCCAGTACTTC. It codes for CASSSPSGGDETQYF. The entire variable domain, with the rest obtained from reference TRBV7-8 and TRBJ2-5, is as follows: GAGVSQSPRYKVAKRGQDVALRCDPISGHVSLFWYQQALGQGPEFLTYFQNEAQLDKSGLPSDRFFAERPEGSVSTLKIQRTQQEDSAVYLCASSSPSGGDETQYFGPGTRLLVL.

The chain couples TRBV6-5 to TRBJ2-4, with TRBD1 as a possible D gene (6 bases). The CDR3 sequence is 13 residues long. Between the trimmed V and J ends, which lost 8 bases and 0 bases, there was a span of 8 bases. Germline V gene data show CDR1 as MNHEY and CDR2 as SVGAGI. CDR3 amino acids: CASEDRAKNIQYF. CDR3 nucleotides: TGTGCCAGCGAGGACAGAGCCAAAAACATTCAGTACTTC.

This chain uses TRBV4-3 with TRBJ1-2; 10 bases align to TRBD1. The CDR3 has 16 residues. J gave up 9 bases and V 4 bases, and 14 bases lay outside the gene matches. Germline CDR1 LGHNA, CDR2 YSLEER. For the CDR3, the DNA is TGCGCCAGCAGCCTATTTTCTGGGACAGGGGCTTCGAGCTACACCTTC. Its translation is CASSLFSGTGASSYTF.

The V gene is TRBV7-2, the J gene TRBJ1-1; D is ambiguous. Trimming stripped 5 bases from V and 4 bases from J, with 11 bases between. The CDR3 covers 13 residues. Germline V lookup: CDR1 SGHTA, CDR2 FQGNSA. This CDR3 is CASSPPRATEAFF. The CDR3 DNA sequence: TGTGCCAGCAGCCCCCCACGGGCCACTGAAGCTTTCTTT.

V is TRBV18 and J is TRBJ1-5; 7 bases agree with TRBD1. CDR1 and CDR2 (germline): KGHSH, LQKENI. V lost 8 bases, J lost 7 bases, and 8 bases stayed unmatched. The CDR3 totals 13 residues. CDR3 sequence reads: CASTIQGNQPQHF. The CDR3 DNA is TGTGCCAGCACTATACAGGGGAACCAGCCCCAGCATTTT.

The chain has TRBV5-1 and TRBJ2-1; D perhaps matches TRBD2 (7 bases). With 3 bases removed from V and 8 bases from J, the gap between germline ends came to 21 bases. The CDR3 sequence is 16 residues long. In germline, CDR1 is SGHRS, CDR2 YFSETQ. CDR3 region: CASSSAGGLRQDEQFF. CDR3 nucleotides: TGCGCCAGCAGCTCCGCCGGGGGGCTCAGGCAGGATGAGCAGTTCTTC.

This rearrangement joins TRBV15 to TRBJ2-1; D possibly uses TRBD1 or TRBD2 (5 bases each). Germline V gene sequence: CDR1 LNHNV, CDR2 YYDKDF (reference sequence). The CDR3 is 16 residues long. V lost 4 bases and J 0 bases, leaving 13 bases between the germline ends. The CDR3 sequence is CATSTWDGSSYNEQFF. The CDR3 DNA follows: TGTGCCACCAGCACCTGGGACGGAAGCTCCTACAATGAGCAGTTCTTC.

The chain couples TRBV7-2 to TRBJ2-5, with 9 nucleotides matching TRBD2. This CDR3 is 15 amino acids long. In germline, CDR1 is SGHTA, CDR2 FQGNSA. V lost 7 bases and J lost 4; bases outside the gene matches: 10. The CDR3 is CASKGGVSGGETQYF. CDR3 DNA sequence: TGTGCCAGCAAAGGTGGGGTTAGCGGGGGAGAGACCCAGTACTTC.

The chain has TRBV7-9 and TRBJ2-3; 8 bases line up with TRBD2. The trim removed 7 bases at V and 5 bases at J, leaving 11 bases unmatched. Per germline, CDR1 SEHNR and CDR2 FQNEAQ (reference sequence). This CDR3 has 15 amino acids. DNA of the CDR3: TGTGCCAGCAACACGATCGGGGGGGCCGTAGATACGCAGTATTTT. It codes for CASNTIGGAVDTQYF.

The sample holds one count of this clone. This chain joins TRBV18 and TRBJ2-1, with 7 bases that match TRBD1. CDR1 and CDR2 (germline): KGHSH, LQKENI. J was trimmed by 5 bases and V by 6 bases; bases with no gene match: 16. The CDR3 is 17 amino acids. The CDR3 bases are TGTGCCAGCTCCAACTTAAGACAGGGCTCGAAAGACAATGAGCAGTTCTTC. This gives the protein CASSNLRQGSKDNEQFF. Based on the CDR3 plus reference TRBV18 and TRBJ2-1, the full variable domain is NAGVMQNPRHLVRRRGQEARLRCSPMKGHSHVYWYRQLPEEGLKFMVYLQKENIIDESGMPKERFSAEFPKEGPSILRIQQVVRGDSAAYFCASSNLRQGSKDNEQFFGPGTRLTVL.

The rearrangement uses TRBV25-1 and TRBJ2-3, with a tentative D call TRBD2 (5 bases). V lost 4 bases and J 3 bases, leaving 5 bases between the germline ends. The CDR3 extends over 12 amino acids. The germline V gene encodes CDR1 MGHDK and CDR2 SYGVNS. CDR3 amino acids: CASSAGTDTQYF. In nucleotides, the CDR3 is TGTGCCAGCAGTGCGGGGACAGATACGCAGTATTTT.

The chain joins TRBV15 to TRBJ2-7; 7 nucleotides line up with TRBD1. The CDR3 is 16 residues long. After removal of 1 base from V and 0 bases from J, the junction contained 6 bases not matched to a gene. Per germline, CDR1 LNHNV and CDR2 YYDKDF (reference sequence). The CDR3: CATSRGGQANSYEQYF. DNA of the CDR3: TGTGCCACCAGCAGAGGAGGACAGGCTAACTCCTACGAGCAGTACTTC. The full variable domain, in which reference TRBV15 and TRBJ2-7 provide the parts outside the CDR3, is DAMVIQNPRYQVTQFGKPVTLSCSQTLNHNVMYWYQQKSSQAPKLLFHYYDKDFNNEADTPDNFQSRRPNTSFCFLDIRSPGLGDTAMYLCATSRGGQANSYEQYFGPGTRLTVT.